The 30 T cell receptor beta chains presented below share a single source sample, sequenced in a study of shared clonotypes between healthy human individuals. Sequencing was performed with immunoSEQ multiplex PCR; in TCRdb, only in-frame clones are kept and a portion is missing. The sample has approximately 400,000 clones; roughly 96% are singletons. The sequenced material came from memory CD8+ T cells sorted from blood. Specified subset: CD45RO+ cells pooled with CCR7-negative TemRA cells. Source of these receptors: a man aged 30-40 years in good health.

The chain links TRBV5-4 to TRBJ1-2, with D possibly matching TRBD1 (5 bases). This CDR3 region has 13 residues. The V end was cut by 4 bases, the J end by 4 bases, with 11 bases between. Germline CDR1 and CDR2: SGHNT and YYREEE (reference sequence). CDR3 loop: CASSVQGPYGYTF. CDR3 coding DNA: TGTGCCAGCAGCGTCCAGGGTCCCTATGGCTACACCTTC.

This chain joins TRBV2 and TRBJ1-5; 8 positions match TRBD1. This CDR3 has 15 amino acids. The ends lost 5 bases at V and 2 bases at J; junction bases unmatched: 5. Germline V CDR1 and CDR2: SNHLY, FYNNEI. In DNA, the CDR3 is TGTGCCAGCAGTCAGGGGGCGCTTGGCAATCAGCCCCAGCATTTT. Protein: CASSQGALGNQPQHF.

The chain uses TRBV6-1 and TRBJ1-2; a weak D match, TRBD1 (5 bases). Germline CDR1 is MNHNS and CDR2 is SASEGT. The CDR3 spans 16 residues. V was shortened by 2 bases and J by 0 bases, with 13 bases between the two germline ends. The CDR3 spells CASSELGVRTNYGYTF. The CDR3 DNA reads TGTGCCAGCAGTGAACTGGGGGTAAGGACTAACTATGGCTACACCTTC.

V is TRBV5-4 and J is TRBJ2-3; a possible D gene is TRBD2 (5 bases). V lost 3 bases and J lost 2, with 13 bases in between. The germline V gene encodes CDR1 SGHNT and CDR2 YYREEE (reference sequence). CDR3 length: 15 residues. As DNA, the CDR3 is TGTGCCAGCAGCTCCACTAGTTCAGCCACAGATACGCAGTATTTT. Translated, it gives CASSSTSSATDTQYF.

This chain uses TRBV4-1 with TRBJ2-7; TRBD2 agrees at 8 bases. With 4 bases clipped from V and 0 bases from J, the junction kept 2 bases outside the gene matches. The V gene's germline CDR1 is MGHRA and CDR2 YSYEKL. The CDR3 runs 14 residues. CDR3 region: CASSPGLDSYEQYF. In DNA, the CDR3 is TGCGCCAGCAGCCCGGGACTAGACTCCTACGAGCAGTACTTC.

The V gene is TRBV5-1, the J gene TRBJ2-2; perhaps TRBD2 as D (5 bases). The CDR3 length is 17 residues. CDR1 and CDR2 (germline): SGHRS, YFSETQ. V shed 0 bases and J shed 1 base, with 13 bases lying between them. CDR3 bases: TGCGCCAGCAGCTTGGCCAGCCCGGGGAGGAACACCGGGGAGCTGTTTTTT. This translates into CASSLASPGRNTGELFF.

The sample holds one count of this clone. CDR3: CASSVLAGGTDTQYF. CDR3 DNA: TGTGCCAGCAGCGTCCTGGCCGGGGGAACAGATACGCAGTATTTT. The rearrangement links TRBV9 to TRBJ2-3, with D possibly matching TRBD2 (6 bases). The CDR3 loop spans 15 amino acids. V was pared by 2 bases and J by 3 bases, with 13 bases between. The V gene's germline CDR1 is SGDLS and CDR2 YYNGEE. Complete variable domain (other parts from reference TRBV9 and TRBJ2-3): DSGVTQTPKHLITATGQRVTLRCSPRSGDLSVYWYQQSLDQGLQFLIQYYNGEERAKGNILERFSAQQFPDLHSELNLSSLELGDSALYFCASSVLAGGTDTQYFGPGTRLTVL.

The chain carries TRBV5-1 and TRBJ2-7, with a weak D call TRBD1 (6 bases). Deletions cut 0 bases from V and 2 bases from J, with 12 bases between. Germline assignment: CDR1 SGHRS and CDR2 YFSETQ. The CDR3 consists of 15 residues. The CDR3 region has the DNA TGCGCCAGCAGCTTGGTCGGGACAAGGGCCTACGAGCAGTACTTC. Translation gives CASSLVGTRAYEQYF.

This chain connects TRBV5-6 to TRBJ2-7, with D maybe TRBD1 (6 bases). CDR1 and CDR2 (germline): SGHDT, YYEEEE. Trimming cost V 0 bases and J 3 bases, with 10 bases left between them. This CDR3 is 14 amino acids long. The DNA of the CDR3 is TGTGCCAGCAGCTTGGGGCAGGGGAACTACGAGCAGTACTTC. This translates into CASSLGQGNYEQYF.

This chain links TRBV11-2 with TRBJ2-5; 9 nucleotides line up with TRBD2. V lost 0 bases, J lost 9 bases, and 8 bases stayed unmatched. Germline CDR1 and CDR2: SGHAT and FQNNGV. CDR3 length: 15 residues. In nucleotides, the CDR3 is TGTGCCAGCAGCTTAGAACTAGCGGGTACGAAGGCCCAGTACTTC. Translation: CASSLELAGTKAQYF.

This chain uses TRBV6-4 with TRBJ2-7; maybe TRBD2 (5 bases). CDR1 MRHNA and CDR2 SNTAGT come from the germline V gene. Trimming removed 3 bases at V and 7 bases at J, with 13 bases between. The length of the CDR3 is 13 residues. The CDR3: CASSDIPGKEQYF. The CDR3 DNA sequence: TGTGCCAGCAGTGATATTCCCGGGAAGGAGCAGTACTTC.

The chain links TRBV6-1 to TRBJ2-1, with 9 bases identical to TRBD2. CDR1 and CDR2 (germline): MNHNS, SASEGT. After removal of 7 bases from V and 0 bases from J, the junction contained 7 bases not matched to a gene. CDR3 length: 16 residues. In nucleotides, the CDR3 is TGTGCCAGCAAGGAAGCGGGAGGCCGCTCCTACAATGAGCAGTTCTTC. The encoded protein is CASKEAGGRSYNEQFF.

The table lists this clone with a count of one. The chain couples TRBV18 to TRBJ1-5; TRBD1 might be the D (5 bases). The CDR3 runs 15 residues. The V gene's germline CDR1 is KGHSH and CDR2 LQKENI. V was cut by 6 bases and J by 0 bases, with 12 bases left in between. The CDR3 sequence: CASSPRGGSNQPQHF. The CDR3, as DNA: TGTGCCAGCTCGCCCCGGGGGGGTAGCAATCAGCCCCAGCATTTT.

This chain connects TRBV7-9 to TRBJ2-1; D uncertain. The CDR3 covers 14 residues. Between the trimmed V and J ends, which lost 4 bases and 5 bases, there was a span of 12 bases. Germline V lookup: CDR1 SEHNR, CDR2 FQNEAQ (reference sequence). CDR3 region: CASSSVGYDNEQFF. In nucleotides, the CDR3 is TGTGCCAGCAGCTCGGTGGGTTACGACAATGAGCAGTTCTTC.

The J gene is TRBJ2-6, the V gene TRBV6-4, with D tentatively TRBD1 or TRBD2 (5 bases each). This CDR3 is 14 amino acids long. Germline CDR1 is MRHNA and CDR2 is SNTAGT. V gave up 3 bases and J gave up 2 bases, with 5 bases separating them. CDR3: CASSEGAGANVLTF. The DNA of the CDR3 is TGTGCCAGCAGTGAGGGGGCTGGGGCCAACGTCCTGACTTTC.

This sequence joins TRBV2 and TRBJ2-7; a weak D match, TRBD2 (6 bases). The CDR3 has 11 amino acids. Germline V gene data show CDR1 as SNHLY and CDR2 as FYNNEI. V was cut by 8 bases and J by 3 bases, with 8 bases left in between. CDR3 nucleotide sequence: TGTGCCAGCCGGAGGGTCTACGAGCAGTACTTC. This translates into CASRRVYEQYF.

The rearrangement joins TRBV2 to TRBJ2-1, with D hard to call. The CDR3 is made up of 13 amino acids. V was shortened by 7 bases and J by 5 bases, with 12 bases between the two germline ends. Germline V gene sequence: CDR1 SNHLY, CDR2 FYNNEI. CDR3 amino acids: CASMAEVHNEQFF. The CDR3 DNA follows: TGTGCCAGCATGGCAGAAGTGCACAATGAGCAGTTCTTC.

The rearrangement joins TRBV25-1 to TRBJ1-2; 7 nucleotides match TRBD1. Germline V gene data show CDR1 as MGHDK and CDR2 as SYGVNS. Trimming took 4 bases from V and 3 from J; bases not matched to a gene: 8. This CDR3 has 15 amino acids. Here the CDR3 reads CASSATSTGYYGYTF. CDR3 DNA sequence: TGTGCCAGCAGTGCAACTTCGACAGGGTACTATGGCTACACCTTC.

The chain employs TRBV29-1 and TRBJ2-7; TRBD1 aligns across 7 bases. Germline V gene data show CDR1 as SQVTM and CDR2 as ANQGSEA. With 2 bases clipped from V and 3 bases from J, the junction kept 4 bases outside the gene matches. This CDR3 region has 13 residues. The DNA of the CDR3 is TGCAGCGTTGAATCGGCAGGGGGCTACGAGCAGTACTTC. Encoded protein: CSVESAGGYEQYF.

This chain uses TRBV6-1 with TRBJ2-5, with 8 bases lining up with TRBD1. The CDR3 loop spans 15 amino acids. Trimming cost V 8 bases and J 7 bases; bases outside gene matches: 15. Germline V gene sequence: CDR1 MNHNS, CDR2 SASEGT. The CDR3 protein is CASGTQPGQVGTQYF. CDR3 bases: TGTGCCAGCGGTACCCAACCGGGACAGGTCGGGACCCAGTACTTC.

CDR3 nucleotide sequence: TGTGCCAGCAGCCCAACAGGGGTGGGTGAAAAACTGTTTTTT. This translates into CASSPTGVGEKLFF. V usage is TRBV7-9 and J usage is TRBJ1-4; 7 bases match TRBD1. The CDR3 is 14 residues long. With 5 bases clipped from V and 7 bases from J, the junction kept 7 bases outside the gene matches. Looked up from germline, CDR1 is SEHNR and CDR2 is FQNEAQ (reference sequence). Looking up the rest from reference TRBV7-9 and TRBJ1-4 gives the full variable domain: DTGVSQNPRHKITKRGQNVTFRCDPISEHNRLYWYRQTLGQGPEFLTYFQNEAQLEKSRLLSDRFSAERPKGSFSTLEIQRTEQGDSAMYLCASSPTGVGEKLFFGSGTQLSVL.

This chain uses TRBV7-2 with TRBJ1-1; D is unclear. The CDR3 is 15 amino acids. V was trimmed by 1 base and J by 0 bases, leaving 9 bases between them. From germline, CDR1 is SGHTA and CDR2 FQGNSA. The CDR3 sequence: CASSLVERVNTEAFF. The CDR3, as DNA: TGTGCCAGCAGCTTAGTCGAAAGGGTGAACACTGAAGCTTTCTTT.

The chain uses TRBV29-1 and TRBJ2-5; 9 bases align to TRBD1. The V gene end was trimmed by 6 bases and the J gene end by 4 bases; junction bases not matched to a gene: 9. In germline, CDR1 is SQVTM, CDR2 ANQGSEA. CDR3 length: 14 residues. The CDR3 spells CSVRRDRVIETQYF. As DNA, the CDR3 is TGCAGCGTACGCCGGGACAGGGTTATAGAGACCCAGTACTTC.

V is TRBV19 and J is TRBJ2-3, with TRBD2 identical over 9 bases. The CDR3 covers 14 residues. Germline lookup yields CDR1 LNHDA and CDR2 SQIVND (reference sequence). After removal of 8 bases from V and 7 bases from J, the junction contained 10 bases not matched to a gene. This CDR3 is CASSAGGPANTQYF. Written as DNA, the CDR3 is TGTGCCAGTTCGGCGGGAGGGCCCGCAAATACGCAGTATTTT.

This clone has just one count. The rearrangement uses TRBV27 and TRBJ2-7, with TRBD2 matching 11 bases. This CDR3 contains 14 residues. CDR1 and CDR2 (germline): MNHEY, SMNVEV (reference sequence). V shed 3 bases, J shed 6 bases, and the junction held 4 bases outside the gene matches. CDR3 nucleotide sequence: TGTGCCAGCAGTTTCGGTAGCGGGAGGGGCGAGCAGTACTTC. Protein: CASSFGSGRGEQYF.

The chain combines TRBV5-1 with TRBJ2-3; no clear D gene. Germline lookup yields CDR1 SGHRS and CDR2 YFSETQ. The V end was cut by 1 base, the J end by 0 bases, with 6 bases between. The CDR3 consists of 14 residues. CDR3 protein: CASSLFASTDTQYF. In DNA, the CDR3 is TGCGCCAGCAGCTTGTTCGCTAGCACAGATACGCAGTATTTT.

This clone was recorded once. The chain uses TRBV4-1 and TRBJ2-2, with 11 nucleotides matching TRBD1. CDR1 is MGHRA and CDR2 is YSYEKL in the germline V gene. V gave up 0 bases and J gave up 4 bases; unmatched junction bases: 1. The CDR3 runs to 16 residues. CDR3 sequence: CASSQDGTGGTGELFF. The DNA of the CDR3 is TGCGCCAGCAGCCAAGACGGGACAGGGGGCACCGGGGAGCTGTTTTTT.

CDR3 bases: TGTGCCAGCAGCATTCGAACGGGACAGGGTGTGGATGAGCAGTTCTTC. It is translated as CASSIRTGQGVDEQFF. This chain uses TRBV7-2 with TRBJ2-1; 9 bases line up with TRBD1. The germline gives CDR1 SGHTA, CDR2 FQGNSA. Unmatched junction bases numbered 13, after V lost 5 bases and J lost 8 bases. The CDR3 extends over 16 amino acids.

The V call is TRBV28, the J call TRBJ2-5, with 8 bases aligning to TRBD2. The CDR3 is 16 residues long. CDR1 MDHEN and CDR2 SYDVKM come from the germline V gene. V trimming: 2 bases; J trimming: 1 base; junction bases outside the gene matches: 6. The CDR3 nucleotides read TGTGCCAGCAGTTTAGCGGCTAGCGGGTTCCAAGAGACCCAGTACTTC. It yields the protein CASSLAASGFQETQYF.

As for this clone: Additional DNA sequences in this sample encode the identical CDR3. The CDR3 nucleotides read TGCGCCAGCAGCTTAGGACAGGTTAATGAAAAACTGTTTTTT. Encoded protein: CASSLGQVNEKLFF. This chain joins TRBV5-1 and TRBJ1-4; the match to TRBD1 covers 7 bases. CDR3 length equals 14 residues. V lost 2 bases and J lost 4; bases outside the gene matches: 2. Germline CDR1 reads SGHRS; CDR2 reads YFSETQ.